This TCR beta chain emerged from a study of T cell responses to AZD1222 COVID-19 vaccine. Study observations and caveats: Targets within unmutated variant regions were reportedly found for nearly half of spike-specific TCRs. The donor group comprised mostly white British people and more females; the analysis possibly underestimated clonal diversity.

Profiled with immunoSEQ multiplex PCR; TCRdb holds only in-frame clones, not every one. This table has about 180,000 clones, about 89% appearing once. Comment on this clone: The antigen remains unidentified.

With 7 bases removed from V and 3 bases from J, the gap between germline ends came to 1 base. The CDR3 loop spans 10 amino acids. This clonotype was obtained from an adult in good health. This material consisted of peripheral blood, taken on day 0 of AZD1222 vaccination. The chain carries TRBV12-3 or TRBV12-4 and TRBJ1-3; D not certain. The CDR3, as DNA: TGTGCCAGCAATGGAAACACCATATATTTT. Translated: CASNGNTIYF.